This TCR beta chain was found in a study of shared T cell receptors in the human thymus. Clones were sequenced by immunoSEQ multiplex PCR, and TCRdb holds only the in-frame ones, with some missing. The sample lists some 640,000 clones; around 87% were seen once. Germline CDR1 MDHEN, CDR2 SYDVKM. Trimming took 1 base from V and 1 from J; bases not matched to a gene: 14. This CDR3 is built from 19 residues. This same sample was also taken into another study, of human thymus T cells. That paper states: In corrective heart surgery, resections were taken, and these provided the thymus tissue.

Sequencing input: thymocytes. This chain joins TRBV28 and TRBJ2-3; TRBD2 aligns across 7 bases. The source of this sequence is a boy under two years old with a congenital heart defect. The CDR3 nucleotides read TGTGCCAGCAGTTTATCCCCACTACTAGCGAGACTATGCACAGATACGCAGTATTTT. It codes for CASSLSPLLARLCTDTQYF.